This TCR beta chain was retrieved from a study of T cell responses to AZD1222 COVID-19 vaccine (dated by TCRdb to about 2021). As for the study more broadly: AZD1222 recipients whose second dose came at about 4 weeks and those whose second dose came at about 12 weeks were combined into one group, since spike-specific TCR depth and breadth did not differ between the two schedules. TCR sequencing covered some 240 trial participants: 200 to 220 given two doses of AZD1222 and 26 given two doses of MenACWY control vaccine. Trial participants were enrolled by age into 18-55, 56-69 and 70-plus year subgroups, with about 150, 27 and 61 TCR-sequenced participants respectively. Here is what the overall study found, with its caveats: After two AZD1222 doses, spike-specific TCR breadth and depth were significantly higher than at day 0 and than in MenACWY recipients. In the small 56-69-year group, the increase in depth fell short of significance, most likely because of low power. Only five to seven AZD1222 recipients were SARS-CoV-2 seropositive at baseline, limiting conclusions about previously exposed vaccinees. The vaccine-associated CD4 TCRs covered the entire spike protein, and the dominant responses fell in regions 160-218 and 743-854. No day 14 peak-response samples were available, so repertoires were characterized only after the peak T cell response. Most participants were white British and females outnumbered males, and the authors suggested that clonal diversity may have been underestimated. Reportedly, close to half of the unique spike-specific TCRs recognized epitopes lying outside the regions that are mutated in the B.1.351 and B.1.1.7 variants.

As concerns this clone: This receptor's antigen is unknown. No much larger clone exists at a distance of one base, and base qualities are not known.

The CDR3 regions of human TCRbeta chains were subjected to immunosequencing. In the paper's pipeline: TCRs in the repertoires were matched against a reference library of SARS-CoV-2-specific TCRs that had been generated with the MIRA antigen-specificity platform. Breadth meant the fraction of unique TCRs that were SARS-CoV-2-associated, whereas depth meant the fraction of total T cells that were SARS-CoV-2-associated. Each spike-specific TCR was assigned to its reactive spike region and to a CD4 or CD8 class using the MIRA data. Log10-transformed breadth and depth values were compared by one-way ANOVA with Sidak's multiple comparisons tests. TCRdb limited this immuneACCESS table to in-frame rearrangements with V and J called. A share of clones is missing; checked studies link under half to unresolved V genes, and the rest is unexplained. V, J and clone size reflect that table, while D and trimming were determined from the DNA. This sample gives some 180,000 clones in total; around 90% of them show up just once. The ten largest clones capture about 0.49% of the sample.

The time point tag for this specimen amounts to: baseline before first vaccination. Vaccinee samples were obtained from the UK trials COV001 and COV002, which included a single-blind randomized controlled phase 2/3 trial of AZD1222 (ChAdOx1 nCoV-19) in healthy adults. Trial participant PBMC samples were collected at day 0 and day 28 after the second dose for TCRbeta chain sequencing. Via the germline V gene (reference sequence), CDR1 is MNHNY and CDR2 SVGAGI. Reading from cysteine to phenylalanine, the CDR3 counts 14 amino acids. Only CDR3 DNA is held: 42 bases, read in frame from base 1. The trim is 4 bases for V and 5 bases for J, with a gap of 15 bases between the germline ends.

The receptor chain draws on TRBV6-6 and TRBJ2-7; TRBD2 could be the D gene, as 5 bases match. Sequencing used peripheral blood, obtained on day 0 of AZD1222 vaccination. The receptor comes from an adult in good health. The CDR3 region: CASSFRETTHEQYF. The DNA is as follows: TGTGCCAGCAGTTTCCGGGAAACGACCCACGAGCAGTACTTC.